The clone carrying this T cell receptor (beta chain) was picked up many times. Its specificity is not known. The source of the sample is a study of identical twins. Study results and limitations: Beta out-of-frame sequences showed weaker excess twin sharing. Models underestimated out-of-frame TCR alpha sharing in monozygotic twins.

The CDR3 sequence is 14 residues long. In germline, CDR1 is DFQATT, CDR2 SNEGSKA (reference sequence). Losses at the gene ends were 6 bases for V and 8 bases for J; bases not matched to a gene: 15. MiXCR was run by TCRdb on the 5' RACE reads, yielding one entry per CDR3 protein. The table records about 470,000 distinct CDR3 sequences, 24% of them present only once. This sample also appeared in a second study, on T cells expressing NK-cell markers. That study reports: For five or six donors, the dominant NKG2C+ clonotypes made up about 1.0-8% of their CD8+ T cells. The CD3+CD56-NKG2C+ fraction was also led by these clonotypes in several donors.

Sequencing input: CD4+ T cells sorted from blood. This receptor was identified in a woman between 18 and 29 years old in good health. This chain links TRBV20-1 with TRBJ1-2, with TRBD1 matching 7 bases. The CDR3 sequence is CSAHPGQNWRGYTF. Here the CDR3 DNA reads TGCAGTGCCCACCCGGGACAGAATTGGCGCGGCTACACCTTC.